This TCR beta chain stems from a study of cytomegalovirus exposure and HLA in healthy donors. Whole-study findings and limits: Most TCR sequences showed up rarely, but some public TCRs showed up in many donors. A missense DCLRE1C variant was associated with V- and J-gene trimming of TCR beta chains in a later analysis, and an independent cohort replicated the association. Upon later analysis, TCR association rates were observed to vary by HLA locus, being highest for DRB1 and lowest for HLA-C.

With respect to this clone: Its antigen is unknown.

CDR1 MNHNS and CDR2 SASEGT come from the germline V gene. Trimming took 1 base from V and 3 from J, leaving 9 bases between them. CDR3 length: 14 residues. The PCR contained 60 Vbeta and 13 Jbeta primers. In the original workflow: Some 10 million shared chains were among the roughly 80 million unique TCR beta chains that a later analysis counted. Here immunoSEQ multiplex PCR was the method, and the copy in TCRdb shows in-frame clones only, minus some. V, J and clone size reflect that table, while D and trimming were determined from the DNA. The sample has approximately 130,000 clones, 81% seen once; the top ten hold roughly 2%.

The genes are TRBV6-1 and TRBJ1-1; no firm D call. The source is a man between 18 and 29 years old in good health and CMV-seronegative. Sequenced sample: PBMCs. The CDR3, as DNA: TGTGCCAGCAGTGAAGAAATGGTAGACACTGAAGCTTTCTTT. Translation gives CASSEEMVDTEAFF.